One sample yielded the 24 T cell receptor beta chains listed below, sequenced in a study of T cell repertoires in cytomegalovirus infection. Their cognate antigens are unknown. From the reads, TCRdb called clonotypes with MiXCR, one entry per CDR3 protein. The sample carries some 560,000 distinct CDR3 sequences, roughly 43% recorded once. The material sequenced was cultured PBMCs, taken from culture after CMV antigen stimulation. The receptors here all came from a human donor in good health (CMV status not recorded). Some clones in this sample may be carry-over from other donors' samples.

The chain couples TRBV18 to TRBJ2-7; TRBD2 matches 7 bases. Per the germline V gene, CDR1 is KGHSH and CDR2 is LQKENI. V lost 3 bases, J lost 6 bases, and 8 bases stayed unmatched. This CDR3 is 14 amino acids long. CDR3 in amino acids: CASSPVGLVGEQYF. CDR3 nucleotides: TGTGCCAGCTCACCCGTAGGACTAGTCGGCGAGCAGTACTTC. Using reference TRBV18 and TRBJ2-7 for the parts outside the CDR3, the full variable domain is NAGVMQNPRHLVRRRGQEARLRCSPMKGHSHVYWYRQLPEEGLKFMVYLQKENIIDESGMPKERFSAEFPKEGPSILRIQQVVRGDSAAYFCASSPVGLVGEQYFGPGTRLTVT.

The CDR3 is CASSSRTSAQETQYF. The CDR3 nucleotides are TGTGCCAGCAGTTCCCGGACTAGCGCTCAAGAGACCCAGTACTTC. This chain connects TRBV12-3 or TRBV12-4 to TRBJ2-5, with 9 bases aligning to TRBD2. This CDR3 has 15 residues. Trimming at V came to 4 bases and at J to 2 bases, leaving 5 bases not matched to a gene.

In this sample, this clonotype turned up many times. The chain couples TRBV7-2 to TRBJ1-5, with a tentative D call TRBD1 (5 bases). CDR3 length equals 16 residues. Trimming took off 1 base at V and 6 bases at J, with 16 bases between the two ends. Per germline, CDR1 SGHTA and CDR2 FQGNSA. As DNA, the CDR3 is TGTGCCAGCAGCTTAGAGGCGGCAGGGCTGGGTCAGCCCCAGCATTTT. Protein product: CASSLEAAGLGQPQHF.

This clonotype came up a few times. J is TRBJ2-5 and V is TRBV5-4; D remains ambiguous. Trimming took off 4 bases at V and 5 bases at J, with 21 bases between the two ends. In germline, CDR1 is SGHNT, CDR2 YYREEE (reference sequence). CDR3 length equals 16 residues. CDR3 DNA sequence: TGTGCCAGCAGCCCCACGGTCCCCAGCGCCATGGAGACCCAGTACTTC. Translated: CASSPTVPSAMETQYF.

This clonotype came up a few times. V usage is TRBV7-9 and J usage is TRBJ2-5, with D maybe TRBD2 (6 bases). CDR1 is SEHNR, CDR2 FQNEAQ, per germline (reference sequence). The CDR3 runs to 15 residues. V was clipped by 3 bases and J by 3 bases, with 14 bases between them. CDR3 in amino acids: CASSFRSGRKETQYF. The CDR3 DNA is TGTGCCAGCAGCTTTAGATCCGGGAGAAAAGAGACCCAGTACTTC.

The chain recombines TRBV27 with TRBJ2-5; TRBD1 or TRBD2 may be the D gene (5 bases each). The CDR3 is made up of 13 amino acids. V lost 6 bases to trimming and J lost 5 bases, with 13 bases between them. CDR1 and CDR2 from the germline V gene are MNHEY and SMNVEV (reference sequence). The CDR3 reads CASSGRWGETQYF. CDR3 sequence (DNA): TGTGCCAGCAGCGGCAGGTGGGGGGAGACCCAGTACTTC.

The CDR3 is CATSDSRTTRQGGLADTQYF. The CDR3 bases are TGTGCCACCAGTGATTCCCGGACAACCAGACAGGGGGGATTAGCAGATACGCAGTATTTT. The chain combines TRBV24-1 with TRBJ2-3; 9 bases are shared with TRBD1. Germline lookup yields CDR1 KGHDR and CDR2 SFDVKD. CDR3 size: 20 residues. V was pared by 2 bases and J by 4 bases, with 18 bases of the junction left unmatched.

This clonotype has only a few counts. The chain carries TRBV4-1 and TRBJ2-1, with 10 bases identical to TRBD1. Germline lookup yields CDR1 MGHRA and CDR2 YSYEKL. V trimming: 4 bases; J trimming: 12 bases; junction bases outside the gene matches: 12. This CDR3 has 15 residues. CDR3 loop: CASSPVPSDRGWQFF. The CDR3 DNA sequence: TGCGCCAGCAGCCCAGTACCCTCGGACAGGGGGTGGCAGTTCTTC.

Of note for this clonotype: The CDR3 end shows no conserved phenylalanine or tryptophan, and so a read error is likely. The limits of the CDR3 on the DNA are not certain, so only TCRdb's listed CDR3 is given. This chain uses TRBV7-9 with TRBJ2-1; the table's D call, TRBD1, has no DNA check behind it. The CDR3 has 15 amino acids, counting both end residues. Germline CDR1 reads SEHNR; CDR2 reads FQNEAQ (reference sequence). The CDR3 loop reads CASSLGRDPYNEQLL.

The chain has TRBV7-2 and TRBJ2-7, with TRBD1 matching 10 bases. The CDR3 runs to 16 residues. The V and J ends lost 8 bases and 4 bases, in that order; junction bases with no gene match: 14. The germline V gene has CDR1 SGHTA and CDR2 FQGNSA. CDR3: CASSTGGALGRYEQYF. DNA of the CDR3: TGTGCCAGCTCGACAGGGGGCGCATTGGGGAGGTACGAGCAGTACTTC. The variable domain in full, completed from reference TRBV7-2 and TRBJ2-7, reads GAGVSQSPSNKVTEKGKDVELRCDPISGHTALYWYRQSLGQGLEFLIYFQGNSAPDKSGLPSDRFSAERTGGSVSTLTIQRTQQEDSAVYLCASSTGGALGRYEQYFGPGTRLTVT.

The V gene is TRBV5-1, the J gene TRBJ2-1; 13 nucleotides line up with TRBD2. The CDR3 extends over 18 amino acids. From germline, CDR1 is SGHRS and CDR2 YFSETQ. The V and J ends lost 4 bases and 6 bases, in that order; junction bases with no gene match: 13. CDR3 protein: CASSRTSGRALGLNEQFF. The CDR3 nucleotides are TGCGCCAGCAGCCGTACTAGCGGGAGGGCCCTCGGCCTCAATGAGCAGTTCTTC.

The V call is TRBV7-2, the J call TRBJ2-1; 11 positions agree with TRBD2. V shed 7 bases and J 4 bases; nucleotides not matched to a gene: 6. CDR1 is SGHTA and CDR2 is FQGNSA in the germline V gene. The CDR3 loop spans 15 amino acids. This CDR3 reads CASTPGLADYNEQFF. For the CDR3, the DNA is TGTGCCAGCACTCCGGGACTAGCGGATTACAATGAGCAGTTCTTC.

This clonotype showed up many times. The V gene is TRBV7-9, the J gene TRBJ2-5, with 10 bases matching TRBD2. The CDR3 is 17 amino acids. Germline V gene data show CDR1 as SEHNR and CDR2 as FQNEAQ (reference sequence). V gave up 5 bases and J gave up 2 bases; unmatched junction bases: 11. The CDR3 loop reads CASSRSFGLAAQETQYF. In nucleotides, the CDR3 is TGTGCCAGCAGCCGCTCGTTTGGACTAGCGGCACAAGAGACCCAGTACTTC.

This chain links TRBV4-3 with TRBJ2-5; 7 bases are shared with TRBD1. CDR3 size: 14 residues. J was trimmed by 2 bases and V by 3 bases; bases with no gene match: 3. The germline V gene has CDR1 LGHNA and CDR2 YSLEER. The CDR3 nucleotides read TGCGCCAGCAGCCAGACAGGGTGGCAAGAGACCCAGTACTTC. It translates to CASSQTGWQETQYF.

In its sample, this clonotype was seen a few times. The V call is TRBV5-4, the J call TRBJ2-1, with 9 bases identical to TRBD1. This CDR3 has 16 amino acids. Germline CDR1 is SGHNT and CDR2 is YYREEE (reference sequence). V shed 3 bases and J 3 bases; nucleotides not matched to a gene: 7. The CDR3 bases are TGTGCCAGCAGCTCACAGACAGGGGGAGACTACAATGAGCAGTTCTTC. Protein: CASSSQTGGDYNEQFF. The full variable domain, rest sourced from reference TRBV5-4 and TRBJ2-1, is ETGVTQSPTHLIKTRGQQVTLRCSSQSGHNTVSWYQQALGQGPQFIFQYYREEENGRGNFPPRFSGLQFPNYSSELNVNALELDDSALYLCASSSQTGGDYNEQFFGPGTRLTVL.

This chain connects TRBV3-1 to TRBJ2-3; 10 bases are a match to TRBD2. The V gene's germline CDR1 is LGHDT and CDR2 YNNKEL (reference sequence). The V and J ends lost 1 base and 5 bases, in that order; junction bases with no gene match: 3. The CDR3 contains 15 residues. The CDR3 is CASSQVIAGGDTQYF. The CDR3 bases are TGTGCCAGCAGCCAAGTCATAGCGGGGGGAGATACGCAGTATTTT.

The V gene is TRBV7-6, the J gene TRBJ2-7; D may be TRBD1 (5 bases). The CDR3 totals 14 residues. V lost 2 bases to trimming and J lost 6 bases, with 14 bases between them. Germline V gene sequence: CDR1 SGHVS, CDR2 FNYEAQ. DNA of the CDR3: TGTGCCAGCAGCTTATTATCCGACAGTCCCGAGCAGTACTTC. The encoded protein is CASSLLSDSPEQYF. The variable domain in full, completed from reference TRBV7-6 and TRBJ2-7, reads GAGVSQSPRYKVTKRGQDVALRCDPISGHVSLYWYRQALGQGPEFLTYFNYEAQQDKSGLPNDRFSAERPEGSISTLTIQRTEQRDSAMYRCASSLLSDSPEQYFGPGTRLTVT.

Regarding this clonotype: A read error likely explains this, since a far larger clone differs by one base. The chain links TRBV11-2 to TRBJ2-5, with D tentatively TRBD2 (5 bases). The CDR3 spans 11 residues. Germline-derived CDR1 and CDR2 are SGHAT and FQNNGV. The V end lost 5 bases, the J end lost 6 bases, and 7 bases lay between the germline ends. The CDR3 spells CASSPGKTQYF. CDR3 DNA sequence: TGTGCCAGCAGCCCCGGGAAGACCCAGTACTTC.

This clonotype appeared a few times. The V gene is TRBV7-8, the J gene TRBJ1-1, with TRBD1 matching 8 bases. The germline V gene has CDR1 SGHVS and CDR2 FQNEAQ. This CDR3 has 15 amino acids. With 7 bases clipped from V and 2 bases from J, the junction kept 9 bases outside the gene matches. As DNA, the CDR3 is TGTGCCAGCAAACCTCCGACAGGGGAAAACACTGAAGCTTTCTTT. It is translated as CASKPPTGENTEAFF.

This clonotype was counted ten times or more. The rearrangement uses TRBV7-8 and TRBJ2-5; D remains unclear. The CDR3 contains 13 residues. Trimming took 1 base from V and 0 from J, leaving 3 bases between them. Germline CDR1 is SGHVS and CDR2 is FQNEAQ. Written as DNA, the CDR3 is TGTGCCAGCAGCTTAGGGAACCAAGAGACCCAGTACTTC. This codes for CASSLGNQETQYF. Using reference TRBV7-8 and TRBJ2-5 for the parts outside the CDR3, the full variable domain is GAGVSQSPRYKVAKRGQDVALRCDPISGHVSLFWYQQALGQGPEFLTYFQNEAQLDKSGLPSDRFFAERPEGSVSTLKIQRTQQEDSAVYLCASSLGNQETQYFGPGTRLLVL.

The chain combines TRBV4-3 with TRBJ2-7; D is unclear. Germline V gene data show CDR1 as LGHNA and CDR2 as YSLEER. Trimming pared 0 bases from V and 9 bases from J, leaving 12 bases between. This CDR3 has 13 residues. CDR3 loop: CASSQDVGLGQYF. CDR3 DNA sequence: TGCGCCAGCAGCCAAGACGTGGGTCTTGGGCAGTACTTC.

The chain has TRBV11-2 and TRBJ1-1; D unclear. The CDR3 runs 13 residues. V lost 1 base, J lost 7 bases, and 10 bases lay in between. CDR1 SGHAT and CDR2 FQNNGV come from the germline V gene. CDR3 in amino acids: CASSLAPQLEAFF. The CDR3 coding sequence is TGTGCCAGCAGCTTAGCCCCCCAGCTTGAAGCTTTCTTT.

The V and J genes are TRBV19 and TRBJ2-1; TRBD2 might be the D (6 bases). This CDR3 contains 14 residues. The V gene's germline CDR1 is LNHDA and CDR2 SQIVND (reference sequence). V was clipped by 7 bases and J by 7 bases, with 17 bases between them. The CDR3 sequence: CASTDPGLKNEQFF. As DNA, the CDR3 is TGTGCCAGTACCGATCCGGGACTGAAAAATGAGCAGTTCTTC.

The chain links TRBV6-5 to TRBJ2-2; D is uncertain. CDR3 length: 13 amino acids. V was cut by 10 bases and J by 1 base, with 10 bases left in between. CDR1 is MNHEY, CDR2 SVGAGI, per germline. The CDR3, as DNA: TGTGCCATCGGGTTCCGGAACACCGGGGAGCTGTTTTTT. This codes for CAIGFRNTGELFF.